This TCR beta chain was sequenced for a study of blood T cells in healthy people across ages. From germline, CDR1 is ENHRY and CDR2 SYGVKD. Trimming left V 4 bases short and J 2 bases short, with 18 bases between. The CDR3 is 16 residues long. It was with a sample-barcoded 5' primer and a J-beta primer mix that a second PCR of roughly 7 to 12 cycles was run. Each cDNA molecule received a tag from a template-switch adaptor that had 12 random nucleotides. In TCRdb, the 5' RACE reads were re-called with MiXCR into one record per CDR3 protein. The profile shows hundreds of thousands of distinct CDR3 sequences, around half of them singletons. This clonotype was found many times. Peripheral blood, roughly 9.3 milliliters per donor, was collected. Isolated per sample were at least 7 million PBMCs.

This chain links TRBV10-3 with TRBJ2-7; D is unresolved. The sample consisted of blood. The sequence came from a woman aged 55-69 years in good health. In nucleotides, the CDR3 is TGTGCCATCAGTGTATCCTCGGGCGCAGCCCCCTACGAGCAGTACTTC. It codes for CAISVSSGAAPYEQYF.